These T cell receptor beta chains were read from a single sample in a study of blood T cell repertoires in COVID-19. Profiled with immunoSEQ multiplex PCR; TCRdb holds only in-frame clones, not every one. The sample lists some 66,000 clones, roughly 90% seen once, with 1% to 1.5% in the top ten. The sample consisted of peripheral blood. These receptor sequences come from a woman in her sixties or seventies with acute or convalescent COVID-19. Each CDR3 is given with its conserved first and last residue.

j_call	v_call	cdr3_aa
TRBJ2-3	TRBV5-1	CASSFWGGESDTQYF
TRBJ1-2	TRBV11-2	CASSSDRTYGYTF
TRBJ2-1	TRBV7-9	CASSHRLAGDNEQFF
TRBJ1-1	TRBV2	CASRLDGQIMNTEAFF
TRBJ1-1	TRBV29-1	CSVESAGGSTEAFF
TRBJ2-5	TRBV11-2	CASSTRTAFTGETQYF
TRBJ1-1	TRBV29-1	CSFRGGGTEAFF
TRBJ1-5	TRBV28	CASRRGTFSGSNQPQHF
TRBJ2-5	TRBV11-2	CASSLFFTSKGKTQYF
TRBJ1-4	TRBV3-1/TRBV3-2	CASSPLGSEKLFF
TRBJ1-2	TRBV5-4	CASSFPGQGLYGYTF
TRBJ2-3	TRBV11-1	CASSLGTGRDTQYF
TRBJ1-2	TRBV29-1	CSVDRDRYGYTF
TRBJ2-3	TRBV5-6	CASAGQGAGTDTQYF
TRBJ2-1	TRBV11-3	CASSTRTSGRYAEQFF
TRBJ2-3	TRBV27	CASSPGDYTDTQYF
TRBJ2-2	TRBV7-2	CASSKTGTSGLTGELFF
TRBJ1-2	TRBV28	CASRTGQHYYGYTF
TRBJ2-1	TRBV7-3	CASSLSLRDEQFF
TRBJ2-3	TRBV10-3	CAISDRTSGREPYTDTQYF
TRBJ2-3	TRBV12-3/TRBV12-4	CASSAYGDTQYF
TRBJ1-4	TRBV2	CASCRDRAWEKLFF
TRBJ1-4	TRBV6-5	CASSSREMRTNEKLFF
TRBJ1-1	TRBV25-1	CASSELDRGNTEAFF
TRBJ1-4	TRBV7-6	CASSLSGTGATNEKLFF
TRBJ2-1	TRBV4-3	CASSQAPQPGGAYEQFF
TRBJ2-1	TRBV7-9	CASSPLGLSSYNEQFF
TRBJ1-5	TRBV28	CASSLGVLSNQPQHF
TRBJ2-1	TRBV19	CASSIVAAHNEQFF
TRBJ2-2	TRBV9	CASSDPLEGANTGELFF
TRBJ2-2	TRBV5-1	CASSLRGLETGELFF
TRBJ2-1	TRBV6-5	CASTLSGGSGEQFF
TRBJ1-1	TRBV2	CASSAIVYTEAFF
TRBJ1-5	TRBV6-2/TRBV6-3	CASSNAGLQPQHF
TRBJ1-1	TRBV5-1	CASSPREDTEAFF
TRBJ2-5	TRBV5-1	CASSQTQYQETQYF
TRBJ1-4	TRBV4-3	CASSQDRQGLGEKLFF
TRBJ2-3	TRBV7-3	CASSRAGGATDTQYF
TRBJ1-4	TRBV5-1	CASSFGDIGEKLFF
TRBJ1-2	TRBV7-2	CASSVLRGGYTF
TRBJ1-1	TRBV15	CATRAASSNTEAFF
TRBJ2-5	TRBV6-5	CASRQAGETQYF
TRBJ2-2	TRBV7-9	CASSRTGSKGELFF
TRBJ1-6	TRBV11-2	CASSTLQGPMPYNSPLHF
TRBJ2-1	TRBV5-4	CASSLPGLSGNEQFF
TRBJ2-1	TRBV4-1	CASSLVWTSGDNEQFF
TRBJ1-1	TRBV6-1	CASSERWGGEAFF
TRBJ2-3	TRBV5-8	CASSTGLAASTDTQYF
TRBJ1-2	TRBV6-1	CASSEAPRGGGYTF
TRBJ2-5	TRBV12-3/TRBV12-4	CASSSTGGETQYF
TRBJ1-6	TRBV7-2	CASSLYRSSYNSPLHF
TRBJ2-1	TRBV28	CASTPFMGQGYHEQFF
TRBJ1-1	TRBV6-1	CASSGDLLGVMNTEAFF